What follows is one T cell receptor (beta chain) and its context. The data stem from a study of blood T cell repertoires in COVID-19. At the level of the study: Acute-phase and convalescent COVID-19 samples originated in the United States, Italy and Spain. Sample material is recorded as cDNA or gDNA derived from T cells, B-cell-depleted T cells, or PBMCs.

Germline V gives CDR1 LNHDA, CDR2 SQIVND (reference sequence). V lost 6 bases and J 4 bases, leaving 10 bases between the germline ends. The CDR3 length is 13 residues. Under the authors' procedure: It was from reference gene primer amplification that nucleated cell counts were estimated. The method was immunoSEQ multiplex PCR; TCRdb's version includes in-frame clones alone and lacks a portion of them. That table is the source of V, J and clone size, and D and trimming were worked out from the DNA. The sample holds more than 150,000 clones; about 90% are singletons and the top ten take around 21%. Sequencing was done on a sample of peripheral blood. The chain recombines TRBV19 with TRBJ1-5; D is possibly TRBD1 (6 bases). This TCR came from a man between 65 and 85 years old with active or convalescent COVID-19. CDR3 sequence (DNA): TGTGCCAGTAGCAACAGGGAGAATCAGCCCCAGCATTTT. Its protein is CASSNRENQPQHF.